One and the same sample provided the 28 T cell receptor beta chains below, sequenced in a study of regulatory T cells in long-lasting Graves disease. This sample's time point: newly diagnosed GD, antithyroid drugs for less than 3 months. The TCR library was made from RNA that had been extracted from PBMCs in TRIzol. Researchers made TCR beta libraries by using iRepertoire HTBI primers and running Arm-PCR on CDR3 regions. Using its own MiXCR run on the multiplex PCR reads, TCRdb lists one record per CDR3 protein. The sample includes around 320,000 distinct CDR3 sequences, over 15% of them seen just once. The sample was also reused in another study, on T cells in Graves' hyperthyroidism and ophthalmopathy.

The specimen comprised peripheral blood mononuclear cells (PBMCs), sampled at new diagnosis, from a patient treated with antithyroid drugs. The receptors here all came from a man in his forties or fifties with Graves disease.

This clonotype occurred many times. The CDR3 spells CASGLEWGGHNQPQHF. In DNA, the CDR3 is TGTGCTAGTGGTTTGGAATGGGGAGGGCACAATCAGCCCCAGCATTTT. This sequence joins TRBV12-5 and TRBJ1-5; D gene ambiguous. There are 16 residues in the CDR3. Germline-derived CDR1 and CDR2 are LGHNT and FRNRAP. V dropped 1 base and J dropped 3 bases, with 13 bases sitting between them. The whole variable domain, remainder taken from reference TRBV12-5 and TRBJ1-5, is DARVTQTPRHKVTEMGQEVTMRCQPILGHNTVFWYRQTMMQGLELLAYFRNRAPLDDSGMPKDRFSAEMPDATLATLKIQPSEPRDSAVYFCASGLEWGGHNQPQHFGDGTRLSIL.

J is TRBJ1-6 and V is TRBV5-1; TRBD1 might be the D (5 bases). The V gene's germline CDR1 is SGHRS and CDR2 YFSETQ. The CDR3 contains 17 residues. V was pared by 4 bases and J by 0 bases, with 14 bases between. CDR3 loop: CASSEGAPDSYNSPLHF. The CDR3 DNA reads TGCGCCAGCAGCGAAGGGGCCCCAGACTCCTATAATTCACCCCTCCACTTT. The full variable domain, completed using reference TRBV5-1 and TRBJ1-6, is KAGVTQTPRYLIKTRGQQVTLSCSPISGHRSVSWYQQTPGQGLQFLFEYFSETQRNKGNFPGRFSGRQFSNSRSEMNVSTLELGDSALYLCASSEGAPDSYNSPLHFGNGTRLTVT.

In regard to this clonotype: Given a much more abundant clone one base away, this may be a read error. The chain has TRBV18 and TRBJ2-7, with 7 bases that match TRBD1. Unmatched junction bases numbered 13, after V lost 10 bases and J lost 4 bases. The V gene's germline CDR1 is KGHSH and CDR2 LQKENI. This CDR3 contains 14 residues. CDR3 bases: TGTGCCAACTCTCAGGAAGGGGGCGAGTACGAGCAGTACTTC. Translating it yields CANSQEGGEYEQYF.

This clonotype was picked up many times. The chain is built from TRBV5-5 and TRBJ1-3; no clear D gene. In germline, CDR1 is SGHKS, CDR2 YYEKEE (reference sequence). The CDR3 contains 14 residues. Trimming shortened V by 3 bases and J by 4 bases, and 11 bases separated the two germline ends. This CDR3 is CASSSPNQGNTIYF. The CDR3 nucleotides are TGTGCCAGCAGCTCCCCTAATCAAGGAAACACCATATATTTT.

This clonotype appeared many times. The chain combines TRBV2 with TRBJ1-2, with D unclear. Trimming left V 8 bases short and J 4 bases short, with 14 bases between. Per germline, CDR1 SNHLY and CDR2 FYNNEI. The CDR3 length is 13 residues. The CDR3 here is CASGETPTYGYTF. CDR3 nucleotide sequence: TGTGCCAGCGGGGAAACGCCTACCTATGGCTACACCTTC.

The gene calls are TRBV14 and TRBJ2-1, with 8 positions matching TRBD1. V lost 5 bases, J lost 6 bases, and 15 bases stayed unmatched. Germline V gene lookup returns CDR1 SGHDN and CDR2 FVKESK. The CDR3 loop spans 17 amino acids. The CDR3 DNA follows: TGTGCCAGCAGCACCCAATCTTGGACAGGGTACGGCAATGAGCAGTTCTTC. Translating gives CASSTQSWTGYGNEQFF.

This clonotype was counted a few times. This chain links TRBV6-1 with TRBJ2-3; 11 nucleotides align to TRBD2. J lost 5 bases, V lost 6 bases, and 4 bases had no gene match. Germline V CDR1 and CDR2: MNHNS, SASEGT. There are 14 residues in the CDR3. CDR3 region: CASRLAGVEDTQYF. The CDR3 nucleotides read TGTGCCAGCAGACTAGCGGGGGTTGAAGATACGCAGTATTTT.

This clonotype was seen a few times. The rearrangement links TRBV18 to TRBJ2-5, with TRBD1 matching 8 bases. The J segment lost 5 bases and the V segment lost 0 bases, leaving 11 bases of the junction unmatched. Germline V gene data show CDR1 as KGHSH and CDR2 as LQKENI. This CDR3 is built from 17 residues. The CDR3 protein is CASSPPGQGPTGETQYF. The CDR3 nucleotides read TGTGCCAGCTCACCACCTGGACAGGGACCTACTGGGGAGACCCAGTACTTC. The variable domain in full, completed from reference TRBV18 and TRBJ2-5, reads NAGVMQNPRHLVRRRGQEARLRCSPMKGHSHVYWYRQLPEEGLKFMVYLQKENIIDESGMPKERFSAEFPKEGPSILRIQQVVRGDSAAYFCASSPPGQGPTGETQYFGPGTRLLVL.

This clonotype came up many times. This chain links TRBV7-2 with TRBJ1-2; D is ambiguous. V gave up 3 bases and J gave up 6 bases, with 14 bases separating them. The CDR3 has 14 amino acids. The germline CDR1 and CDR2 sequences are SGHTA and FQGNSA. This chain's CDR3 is CASSFRWEADGYTF. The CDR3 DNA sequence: TGTGCCAGCAGCTTCCGATGGGAGGCAGATGGCTACACCTTC. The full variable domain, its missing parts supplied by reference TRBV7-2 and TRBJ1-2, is GAGVSQSPSNKVTEKGKDVELRCDPISGHTALYWYRQSLGQGLEFLIYFQGNSAPDKSGLPSDRFSAERTGGSVSTLTIQRTQQEDSAVYLCASSFRWEADGYTFGSGTRLTVV.

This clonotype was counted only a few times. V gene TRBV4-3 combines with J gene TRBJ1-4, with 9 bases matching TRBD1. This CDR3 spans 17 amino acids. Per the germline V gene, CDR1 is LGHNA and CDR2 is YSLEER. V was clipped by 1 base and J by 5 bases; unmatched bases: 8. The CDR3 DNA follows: TGCGCCAGCAGCCAAGGGACCCCGGGACAGGGAAATGAAAAACTGTTTTTT. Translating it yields CASSQGTPGQGNEKLFF.

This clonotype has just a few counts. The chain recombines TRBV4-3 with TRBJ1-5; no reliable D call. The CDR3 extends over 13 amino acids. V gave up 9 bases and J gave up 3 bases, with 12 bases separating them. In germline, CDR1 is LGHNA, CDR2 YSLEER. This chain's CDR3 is CASSSHLNQPQHF. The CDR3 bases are TGCGCCAGTAGTAGTCATCTCAATCAGCCCCAGCATTTT.

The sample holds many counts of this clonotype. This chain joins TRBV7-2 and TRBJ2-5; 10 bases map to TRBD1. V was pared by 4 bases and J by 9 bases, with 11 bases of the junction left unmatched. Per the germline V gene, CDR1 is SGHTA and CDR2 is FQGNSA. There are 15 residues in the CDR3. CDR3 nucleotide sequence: TGTGCCAGCAGCTCGCCGGACAGGGGGGAAGATTCCCAGTACTTC. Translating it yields CASSSPDRGEDSQYF.

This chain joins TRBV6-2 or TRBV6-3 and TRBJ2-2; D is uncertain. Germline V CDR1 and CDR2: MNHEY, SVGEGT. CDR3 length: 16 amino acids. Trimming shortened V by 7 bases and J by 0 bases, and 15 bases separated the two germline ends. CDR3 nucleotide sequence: TGTGCCAGCACACCAGTCAGAGATTCGAACACCGGGGAGCTGTTTTTT. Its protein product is CASTPVRDSNTGELFF.

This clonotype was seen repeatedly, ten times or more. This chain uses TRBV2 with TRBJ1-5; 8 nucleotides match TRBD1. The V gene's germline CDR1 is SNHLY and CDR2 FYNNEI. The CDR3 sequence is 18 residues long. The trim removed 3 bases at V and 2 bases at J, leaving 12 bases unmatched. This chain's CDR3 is CASSDEQGAWWGNQPQHF. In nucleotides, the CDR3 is TGTGCCAGCAGTGACGAGCAGGGGGCTTGGTGGGGCAATCAGCCCCAGCATTTT.

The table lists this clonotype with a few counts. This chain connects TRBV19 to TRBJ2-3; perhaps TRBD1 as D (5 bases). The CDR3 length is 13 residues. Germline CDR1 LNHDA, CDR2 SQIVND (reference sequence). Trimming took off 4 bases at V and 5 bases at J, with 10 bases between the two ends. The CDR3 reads CASSTGLRDTQYF. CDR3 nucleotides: TGTGCCAGTAGTACAGGGTTGAGAGATACGCAGTATTTT.

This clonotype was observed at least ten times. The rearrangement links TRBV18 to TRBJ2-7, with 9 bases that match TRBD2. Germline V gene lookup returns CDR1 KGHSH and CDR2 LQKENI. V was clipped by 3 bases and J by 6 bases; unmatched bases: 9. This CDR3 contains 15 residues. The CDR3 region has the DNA TGTGCCAGCTCACCCCCGGGACTAGCTCCTACCGAGCAGTACTTC. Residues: CASSPPGLAPTEQYF.

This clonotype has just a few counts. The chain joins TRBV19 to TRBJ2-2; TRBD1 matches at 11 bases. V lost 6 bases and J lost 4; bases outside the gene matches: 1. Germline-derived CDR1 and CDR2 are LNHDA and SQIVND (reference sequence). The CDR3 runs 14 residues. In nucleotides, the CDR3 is TGTGCCAGTAGGGGACAGGGGGGCACCGGGGAGCTGTTTTTT. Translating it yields CASRGQGGTGELFF.

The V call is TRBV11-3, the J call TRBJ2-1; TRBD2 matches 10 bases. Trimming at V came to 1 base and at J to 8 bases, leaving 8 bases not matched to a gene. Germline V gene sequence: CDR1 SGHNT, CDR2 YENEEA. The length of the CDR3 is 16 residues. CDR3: CASSLGQRGGLDEQFF. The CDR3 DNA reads TGTGCCAGCAGCTTAGGGCAGCGGGGGGGCCTGGATGAGCAGTTCTTC.

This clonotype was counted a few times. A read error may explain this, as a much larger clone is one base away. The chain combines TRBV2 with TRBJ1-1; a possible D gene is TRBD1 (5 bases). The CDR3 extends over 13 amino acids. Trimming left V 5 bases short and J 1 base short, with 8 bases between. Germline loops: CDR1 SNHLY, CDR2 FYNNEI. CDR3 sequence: CASSRDANTEAFF. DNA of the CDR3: TGTGCCAGCAGTCGGGACGCGAACACTGAAGCTTTCTTT.

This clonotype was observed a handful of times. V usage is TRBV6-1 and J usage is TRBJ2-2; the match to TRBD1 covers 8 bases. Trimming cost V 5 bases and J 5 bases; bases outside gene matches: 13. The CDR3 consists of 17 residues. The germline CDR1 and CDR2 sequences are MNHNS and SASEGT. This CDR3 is CASSRISGTGITGELFF. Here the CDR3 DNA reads TGTGCCAGCAGTCGAATATCCGGGACAGGAATTACCGGGGAGCTGTTTTTT.

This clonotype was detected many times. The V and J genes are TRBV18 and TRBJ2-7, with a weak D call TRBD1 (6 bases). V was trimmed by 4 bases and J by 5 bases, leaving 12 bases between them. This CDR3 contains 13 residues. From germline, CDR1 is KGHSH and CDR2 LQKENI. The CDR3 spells CASSLQQGHEQYF. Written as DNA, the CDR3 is TGTGCCAGCTCACTTCAACAGGGCCACGAGCAGTACTTC. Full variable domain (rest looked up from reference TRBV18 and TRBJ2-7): NAGVMQNPRHLVRRRGQEARLRCSPMKGHSHVYWYRQLPEEGLKFMVYLQKENIIDESGMPKERFSAEFPKEGPSILRIQQVVRGDSAAYFCASSLQQGHEQYFGPGTRLTVT.

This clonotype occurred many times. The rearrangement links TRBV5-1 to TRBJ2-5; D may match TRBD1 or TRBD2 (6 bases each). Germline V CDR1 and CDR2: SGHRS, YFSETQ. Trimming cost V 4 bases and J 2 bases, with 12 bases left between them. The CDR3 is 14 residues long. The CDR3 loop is CASSPGGRQETQYF. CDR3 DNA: TGCGCCAGCAGCCCCGGGGGCCGACAAGAGACCCAGTACTTC.

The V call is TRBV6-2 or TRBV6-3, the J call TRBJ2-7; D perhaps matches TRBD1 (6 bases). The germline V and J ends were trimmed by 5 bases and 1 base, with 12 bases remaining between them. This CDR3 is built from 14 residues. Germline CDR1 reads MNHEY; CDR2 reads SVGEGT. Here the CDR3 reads CASSEGTSSYEQYF. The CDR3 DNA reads TGTGCCAGCAGTGAAGGGACATCTTCCTACGAGCAGTACTTC.

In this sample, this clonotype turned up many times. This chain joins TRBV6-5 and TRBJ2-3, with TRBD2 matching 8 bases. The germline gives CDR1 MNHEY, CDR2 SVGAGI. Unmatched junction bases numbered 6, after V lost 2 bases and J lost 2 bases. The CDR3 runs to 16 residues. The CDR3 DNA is TGTGCCAGCAGTTACGAGCGGGGGCGCATCACAGATACGCAGTATTTT. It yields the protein CASSYERGRITDTQYF.

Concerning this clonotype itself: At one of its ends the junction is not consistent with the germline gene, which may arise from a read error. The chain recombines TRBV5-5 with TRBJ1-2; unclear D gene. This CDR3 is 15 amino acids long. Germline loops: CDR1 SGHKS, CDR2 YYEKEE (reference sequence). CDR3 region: CVSSLARSQAYGYTF. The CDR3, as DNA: TGTGTCAGCAGCTTGGCGCGGAGTCAGGCCTATGGCTACACCTTC.

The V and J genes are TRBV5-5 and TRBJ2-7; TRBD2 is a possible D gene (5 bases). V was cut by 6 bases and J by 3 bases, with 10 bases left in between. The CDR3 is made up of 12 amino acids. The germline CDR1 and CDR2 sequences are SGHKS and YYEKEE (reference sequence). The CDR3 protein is CASTRTDYEQYF. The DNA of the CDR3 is TGTGCCAGCACCCGGACTGACTACGAGCAGTACTTC.

In nucleotides, the CDR3 is TGCAGCTCCCTAGGGTCTTATGGTCAGCCCCAGCATTTT. It specifies CSSLGSYGQPQHF. The chain couples TRBV20-1 to TRBJ1-5; D not certain. The CDR3 covers 13 residues. CDR1 is DFQATT and CDR2 is SNEGSKA in the germline V gene (reference sequence).

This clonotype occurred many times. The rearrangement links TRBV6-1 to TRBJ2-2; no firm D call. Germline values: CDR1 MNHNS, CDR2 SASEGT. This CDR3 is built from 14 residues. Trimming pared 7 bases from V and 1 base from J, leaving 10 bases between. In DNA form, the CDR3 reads TGTGCCAGCAAGAGGCTATTGAACACCGGGGAGCTGTTTTTT. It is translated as CASKRLLNTGELFF.